The 10 T cell receptor beta chains below were found in one sample sequenced in a study of shared clonotypes between healthy human individuals. The naive CD8 fraction comprised CD45RO-negative cells positively selected for CCR7 and excluded terminally differentiated effector memory CD45RA+ cells. TCRdb's copy holds only in-frame clones and misses some; the assay was immunoSEQ multiplex PCR. The sample lists approximately 600,000 clones; approximately 95% were seen once. The sequenced sample was naive CD8+ T cells sorted from blood. These receptors originate from a woman aged 25 to 39 in good health.

This chain connects TRBV7-9 to TRBJ2-7; D might be TRBD2 (6 bases). Trimming removed 1 base at V and 4 bases at J, with 11 bases between. The CDR3 is made up of 14 amino acids. The germline CDR1 and CDR2 sequences are SEHNR and FQNEAQ (reference sequence). The CDR3 here is CASSLVRRDYEQYF. In DNA, the CDR3 is TGTGCCAGCAGCTTAGTTCGGAGGGATTACGAGCAGTACTTC. Complete variable domain (other parts from reference TRBV7-9 and TRBJ2-7): DTGVSQNPRHKITKRGQNVTFRCDPISEHNRLYWYRQTLGQGPEFLTYFQNEAQLEKSRLLSDRFSAERPKGSFSTLEIQRTEQGDSAMYLCASSLVRRDYEQYFGPGTRLTVT.

CDR3: CASSADYSYNEQFF. The CDR3 DNA follows: TGTGCCAGCAGTGCCGACTACTCCTACAATGAGCAGTTCTTC. The V gene is TRBV2, the J gene TRBJ2-1; possibly TRBD2 for D (5 bases). V was trimmed by 4 bases and J by 0 bases, leaving 7 bases between them. CDR1 is SNHLY, CDR2 FYNNEI, per germline. This CDR3 region has 14 residues.

V and J are TRBV28 and TRBJ2-1, with D possibly TRBD2 on 6 matching bases. CDR3 length: 15 residues. In germline, CDR1 is MDHEN, CDR2 SYDVKM. V was pared by 6 bases and J by 6 bases, with 18 bases between. The DNA of the CDR3 is TGTGCCAGCAGATCCGGGACTGGGGTTGTCAATGAGCAGTTCTTC. Its translation is CASRSGTGVVNEQFF. Supplemented by reference TRBV28 and TRBJ2-1, the full variable domain reads DVKVTQSSRYLVKRTGEKVFLECVQDMDHENMFWYRQDPGLGLRLIYFSYDVKMKEKGDIPEGYSVSREKKERFSLILESASTNQTSMYLCASRSGTGVVNEQFFGPGTRLTVL.

Here the CDR3 reads CASSLMGTSDSYEQYF. For the CDR3, the DNA is TGTGCCAGCAGCTTGATGGGGACTAGCGACTCCTACGAGCAGTACTTC. The V and J genes are TRBV5-4 and TRBJ2-7; TRBD2 aligns across 10 bases. Losses at the gene ends were 1 base for V and 0 bases for J; bases not matched to a gene: 4. Germline V CDR1 and CDR2: SGHNT, YYREEE (reference sequence). The CDR3 runs to 16 residues.

The chain combines TRBV5-4 with TRBJ2-7; no firm D call. V lost 4 bases to trimming and J lost 5 bases, with 19 bases between them. The germline V gene has CDR1 SGHNT and CDR2 YYREEE (reference sequence). CDR3 length: 15 residues. Here the CDR3 reads CASSPDLGSVDEQYF. CDR3 sequence (DNA): TGTGCCAGCAGCCCGGACCTAGGTTCGGTGGACGAGCAGTACTTC.

The CDR3: CASSSGWSYNEQFF. The CDR3 nucleotides read TGTGCCAGCAGCTCCGGGTGGTCCTACAATGAGCAGTTCTTC. V gene TRBV5-6 combines with J gene TRBJ2-1; D remains unclear. Germline V gene data show CDR1 as SGHDT and CDR2 as YYEEEE. The CDR3 loop spans 14 amino acids. With 3 bases removed from V and 1 base from J, the gap between germline ends came to 8 bases.

The J gene is TRBJ2-1, the V gene TRBV27; 10 bases are a match to TRBD2. V trimming: 6 bases; J trimming: 7 bases; junction bases outside the gene matches: 6. This CDR3 spans 14 amino acids. CDR1 is MNHEY and CDR2 is SMNVEV in the germline V gene (reference sequence). CDR3 in amino acids: CASRAGGPVNEQFF. The DNA for the CDR3 is TGTGCCAGCAGAGCGGGAGGGCCAGTGAATGAGCAGTTCTTC.

This sequence joins TRBV6-4 and TRBJ1-4; TRBD1 is a possible D gene (5 bases). This CDR3 comprises 15 residues. The V end was cut by 0 bases, the J end by 8 bases, with 13 bases between. Germline V lookup: CDR1 MRHNA, CDR2 SNTAGT. CDR3 sequence reads: CASSDSGRVGEKLFF. The CDR3 DNA is TGTGCCAGCAGTGACTCAGGCAGGGTAGGCGAAAAACTGTTTTTT.

The rearrangement links TRBV9 to TRBJ2-1; D perhaps matches TRBD2 (6 bases). Germline V gene lookup returns CDR1 SGDLS and CDR2 YYNGEE. Deletions cut 0 bases from V and 0 bases from J, with 10 bases between. This CDR3 has 16 amino acids. The CDR3 reads CASSVATRGSYNEQFF. The CDR3 nucleotides read TGTGCCAGCAGCGTAGCCACGCGGGGCTCCTACAATGAGCAGTTCTTC.

The genes are TRBV6-5 and TRBJ2-2; D is tentatively TRBD1 or TRBD2 (5 bases each). The V end lost 0 bases, the J end lost 6 bases, and 8 bases lay between the germline ends. The CDR3 runs to 14 residues. Germline lookup yields CDR1 MNHEY and CDR2 SVGAGI. The CDR3 loop is CASSYSRGAGELFF. Here the CDR3 DNA reads TGTGCCAGCAGTTACTCGCGAGGGGCCGGGGAGCTGTTTTTT.